This is a list of T cell receptor beta chains from one sample in a study of response to subunit inactivated influenza vaccine. Each CDR3 protein gets one entry after TCRdb re-called the RT-PCR reads with MiXCR. The data contain roughly 700,000 distinct CDR3 sequences, about 15% of them seen just once; the ten biggest clones take up around 7.3%. The specimen was PBMCs from blood, collected less than 15 days before vaccination. These receptors were collected from a man aged 50-60 years who received an inactivated influenza vaccine. Each CDR3 is given with its conserved first and last residue. Each record gives: CDR3 length, D gene, J gene, clone size, V gene, CDR3 DNA, CDR3 protein. A D gene is named only where the DNA matches it firmly. A row's size may be missing; if present it is once, few, many or a size class.

len: 12
d_gene: TRBD1
j_gene: TRBJ1-2
abundance: few
v_gene: TRBV6-5
CDR3nt: TGTGCCAGCAGACCGAGACAGGGGGGCTACACCTTC
CDR3aa: CASRPRQGGYTF

len: 14
d_gene: -
j_gene: TRBJ1-2
abundance: -
v_gene: TRBV28
CDR3nt: TGTGTCAGCACCTCCCCCAGGGGTCGGGGAGGCTACACCTTC
CDR3aa: CVSTSPRGRGGYTF

len: 15
d_gene: TRBD1
j_gene: TRBJ1-5
abundance: few
v_gene: TRBV6-2/TRBV6-3
CDR3nt: TGTGCCAGCAGACGACAGGGGGATAGCAATCAGCCCCAGCATTTT
CDR3aa: CASRRQGDSNQPQHF

len: 12
d_gene: -
j_gene: TRBJ2-7
abundance: few
v_gene: TRBV10-3
CDR3nt: TGTGCCATCAGAGTAGGGACTGGCGAGCAGTACTTC
CDR3aa: CAIRVGTGEQYF

len: 14
d_gene: -
j_gene: TRBJ1-3
abundance: few
v_gene: TRBV27
CDR3nt: TGTGCCAGCAGCCGGACTTCCTCTGGAAACACCATATATTTT
CDR3aa: CASSRTSSGNTIYF

len: 17
d_gene: -
j_gene: TRBJ1-4
abundance: many
v_gene: TRBV6-1
CDR3nt: TGTGCCAGCAGTGGACACCTCGGGGGGGGGAGAGATGAAAAACTGTTTTTT
CDR3aa: CASSGHLGGGRDEKLFF

len: 14
d_gene: TRBD2
j_gene: TRBJ2-1
abundance: many
v_gene: TRBV6-1
CDR3nt: TGTGCCAGCAACAAGAGGGCCAGCGGGAGAGAGCAGTTCTTC
CDR3aa: CASNKRASGREQFF

len: 15
d_gene: -
j_gene: TRBJ1-4
abundance: few
v_gene: TRBV5-1
CDR3nt: TGCGCCAGCAGCCTGGCCGGGACTGCGGATGAAAAACTGTTTTTT
CDR3aa: CASSLAGTADEKLFF

len: 14
d_gene: -
j_gene: TRBJ2-5
abundance: -
v_gene: TRBV19
CDR3nt: TGTGCCAGTAGTATTGTGGGGACCCAAGAGACCCAGTACTTC
CDR3aa: CASSIVGTQETQYF

len: 16
d_gene: TRBD2
j_gene: TRBJ2-2
abundance: -
v_gene: TRBV5-1
CDR3nt: TGCGCCAGCAGCATTACCGGGACTACGACGCCCGGGGAGCTGTTTTTT
CDR3aa: CASSITGTTTPGELFF

len: 19
d_gene: TRBD1
j_gene: TRBJ1-1
abundance: -
v_gene: TRBV28
CDR3nt: TGTGCCAGCAGTTTTTGGGTCCTCCGGGACAGGGTTGGGAACACTGAAGCTTTCTTT
CDR3aa: CASSFWVLRDRVGNTEAFF

len: 15
d_gene: -
j_gene: TRBJ2-5
abundance: few
v_gene: TRBV20-1
CDR3nt: TGCAGTGCTAGAGGTACGGTTGGACACCAAGAGACCCAGTACTTC
CDR3aa: CSARGTVGHQETQYF

len: 15
d_gene: -
j_gene: TRBJ2-2
abundance: -
v_gene: TRBV12-3/TRBV12-4
CDR3nt: TGTGCCAGCAGTGGTCCAGGGAGAAACACCGGGGAGCTGTTTTTT
CDR3aa: CASSGPGRNTGELFF

len: 16
d_gene: TRBD2
j_gene: TRBJ2-7
abundance: -
v_gene: TRBV7-2
CDR3nt: TGTGCCAGCAGCCTGGGGTTTGGGGGAGGGCCGTACGAGCAGTACTTC
CDR3aa: CASSLGFGGGPYEQYF

len: 15
d_gene: -
j_gene: TRBJ2-7
abundance: few
v_gene: TRBV4-2
CDR3nt: TGTGCCAGCAGCCAAGTAGTTGGGATTCCAGGGGAGCAGTACTTC
CDR3aa: CASSQVVGIPGEQYF

len: 16
d_gene: -
j_gene: TRBJ1-6
abundance: few
v_gene: TRBV20-1
CDR3nt: TGCTGTGCTAGAGATCTCGCCGGGGGACATAATTCACCCCTCCACTTT
CDR3aa: CCARDLAGGHNSPLHF

len: 15
d_gene: -
j_gene: TRBJ2-1
abundance: few
v_gene: TRBV7-9
CDR3nt: TGTGCCAGCAGCTTCCCAGGGAGCTCCTACAATGAGCAGTTCTTC
CDR3aa: CASSFPGSSYNEQFF

len: 19
d_gene: TRBD1
j_gene: TRBJ1-5
abundance: few
v_gene: TRBV5-1
CDR3nt: TGCGCCAGCAGCTTGGCCATTTTTCTGGACAGGGATAGCAATCAGCCCCAGCATTTT
CDR3aa: CASSLAIFLDRDSNQPQHF

len: 14
d_gene: -
j_gene: TRBJ1-5
abundance: many
v_gene: TRBV7-9
CDR3nt: TGTGCCAGCAGCCCAGGTGTCGACAATCAGCCCCAGCATTTT
CDR3aa: CASSPGVDNQPQHF

len: 15
d_gene: TRBD2
j_gene: TRBJ2-7
abundance: -
v_gene: TRBV4-1
CDR3nt: TGCGCCAGCAGCCAAGTAGGACTAGGAAGGGTCGAGCAGTACTTC
CDR3aa: CASSQVGLGRVEQYF

len: 14
d_gene: TRBD1
j_gene: TRBJ1-3
abundance: -
v_gene: TRBV5-1
CDR3nt: TGCGCCAGCCGTCTTGGGACAGGTGGAAACACCATATATTTT
CDR3aa: CASRLGTGGNTIYF

len: 12
d_gene: -
j_gene: TRBJ2-1
abundance: -
v_gene: TRBV6-2/TRBV6-3
CDR3nt: TGTGCCAGCGCGCCTGGGGGGAATGAGCAGTTCTTC
CDR3aa: CASAPGGNEQFF

len: 13
d_gene: -
j_gene: TRBJ1-2
abundance: few
v_gene: TRBV28
CDR3nt: TGTGCCAGCAGCTCCCCCGACAGCTATGGCTACACCTTC
CDR3aa: CASSSPDSYGYTF

len: 14
d_gene: -
j_gene: TRBJ1-6
abundance: -
v_gene: TRBV5-1
CDR3nt: TGCGCCAGCAGCTTGGCCGATCCCAGTTCACCCCTCCACTTT
CDR3aa: CASSLADPSSPLHF

len: 15
d_gene: -
j_gene: TRBJ1-5
abundance: few
v_gene: TRBV11-2
CDR3nt: TGTGCCAGCAGCTCAGGAAGGGGTCCTGGGGAGCCCCAGCATTTT
CDR3aa: CASSSGRGPGEPQHF

len: 15
d_gene: TRBD2
j_gene: TRBJ2-3
abundance: many
v_gene: TRBV5-1
CDR3nt: TGCGCCAGCAGCTTAATAGCGGGAGGTTCGGATACGCAGTATTTT
CDR3aa: CASSLIAGGSDTQYF